The 9 T cell receptor beta chains reported below all come from one sample, sequenced in a study of PD-1 blockade in mismatch repair-deficient tumors. Here immunoSEQ multiplex PCR was the method, and the copy in TCRdb shows in-frame clones only, minus some. The profile shows some 17,000 clones, 75% to 90% of them singletons. Sequenced here: PBMCs, sampled roughly 23 weeks after starting pembrolizumab. Every receptor here comes from an adult with mismatch repair-deficient cancer.

The V and J genes are TRBV29-1 and TRBJ1-1; D not resolved. CDR1 and CDR2 from the germline V gene are SQVTM and ANQGSEA. Trimming took 8 bases from V and 11 from J, leaving 18 bases between them. The CDR3 totals 11 residues. The CDR3 DNA reads as TGCAGCTGTAAGGGAGATTTAGTGGCTTTCTTT. It translates to CSCKGDLVAFF.

The chain recombines TRBV4-2 with TRBJ1-1, with 8 bases identical to TRBD1. The germline V gene encodes CDR1 LGHNA and CDR2 YNFKEQ. Trimming removed 2 bases from V and 7 bases from J; junction bases left unmatched: 3. The CDR3 length is 13 residues. CDR3 protein: CASSQYDRGEAFF. In DNA, the CDR3 is TGTGCCAGCAGCCAATACGACAGGGGTGAAGCTTTCTTT.

For this clone: An end of the junction differs from the germline gene, which may be a read error. This chain joins TRBV25-1 and TRBJ2-7; D not certain. Germline-derived CDR1 and CDR2 are MGHDK and SYGVNS. The CDR3 is 11 amino acids. This CDR3 reads CRSRPKYEQYF. CDR3 in DNA: TGCCGGAGCCGGCCGAAGTACGAGCAGTACTTC.

The chain carries TRBV9 and TRBJ1-5, with D possibly being TRBD1 (6 bases). The CDR3 runs to 15 residues. The V end lost 4 bases, the J end lost 2 bases, and 13 bases lay between the germline ends. In germline, CDR1 is SGDLS, CDR2 YYNGEE. CDR3 nucleotides: TGTGCCAGCAGCTATGATGCAGGGGGCAATCAGCCCCAGCATTTT. This encodes CASSYDAGGNQPQHF.

V is TRBV7-8 and J is TRBJ2-5, with TRBD2 as a possible D gene (6 bases). The germline V gene encodes CDR1 SGHVS and CDR2 FQNEAQ. The CDR3 totals 15 residues. The V end was cut by 1 base, the J end by 4 bases, with 13 bases between. CDR3 sequence reads: CASSLGGGPLETQYF. DNA of the CDR3: TGTGCCAGCAGCTTAGGTGGAGGGCCTTTAGAGACCCAGTACTTC. The entire variable domain, with the rest obtained from reference TRBV7-8 and TRBJ2-5, is as follows: GAGVSQSPRYKVAKRGQDVALRCDPISGHVSLFWYQQALGQGPEFLTYFQNEAQLDKSGLPSDRFFAERPEGSVSTLKIQRTQQEDSAVYLCASSLGGGPLETQYFGPGTRLLVL.

This clone turned up a few times. The gene calls are TRBV28 and TRBJ1-2; D may be TRBD1 (5 bases). V was pared by 11 bases and J by 8 bases, with 15 bases between. The germline CDR1 and CDR2 sequences are MDHEN and SYDVKM. The CDR3 covers 11 residues. CDR3 sequence reads: CACQAGRGYTF. CDR3 in DNA: TGTGCCTGCCAAGCGGGGCGAGGCTACACCTTC.

This clone has a single count. CDR3 nucleotides: TGCAGCGGCGGGTTCCGGGACAGGCGGTCGGGGACCCAGTACTTC. Translating it yields CSGGFRDRRSGTQYF. The V call is TRBV29-1, the J call TRBJ2-5; 8 bases agree with TRBD1. Unmatched junction bases numbered 17, after V lost 7 bases and J lost 7 bases. CDR1 and CDR2 from the germline V gene are SQVTM and ANQGSEA. The CDR3 loop spans 15 amino acids.

This sequence joins TRBV9 and TRBJ1-1, with 7 nucleotides matching TRBD1. In germline, CDR1 is SGDLS, CDR2 YYNGEE. The CDR3 runs to 14 residues. Trimming took 0 bases from V and 6 from J; bases not matched to a gene: 5. CDR3 coding DNA: TGTGCCAGCAGCGTAGACAGGGACAGCGCTGAAGCTTTCTTT. It encodes CASSVDRDSAEAFF.

The chain joins TRBV11-2 to TRBJ2-3; D may be TRBD2 (5 bases). Germline V lookup: CDR1 SGHAT, CDR2 FQNNGV. Trimming cost V 1 base and J 6 bases, with 11 bases left between them. The CDR3 covers 14 residues. For the CDR3, the DNA is TGTGCCAGCAGCTTAGTTCGCGGGCTGGATACGCAGTATTTT. This translates into CASSLVRGLDTQYF.